These 25 T cell receptor beta chains originate from one sample sequenced in a study of cytomegalovirus exposure and HLA in healthy donors. PCR amplification relied on 60 Vbeta primers (plus 13 Jbeta primers). The method was immunoSEQ multiplex PCR; TCRdb's version includes in-frame clones alone and lacks a portion of them. With 90,000 to 130,000 clones in the sample, the ten largest clones hold 3.7%. Sequencing input: PBMCs. These TCRs come from a young man in good health and CMV-seronegative.

The chain couples TRBV5-1 to TRBJ1-5, with 12 nucleotides matching TRBD1. The CDR3 is made up of 16 amino acids. The trim removed 4 bases at V and 3 bases at J, leaving 5 bases unmatched. Germline V CDR1 and CDR2: SGHRS, YFSETQ. The CDR3 region is CASSPGTGGFNQPQHF. CDR3 nucleotides: TGCGCCAGCAGCCCCGGGACAGGGGGCTTCAATCAGCCCCAGCATTTT.

This chain uses TRBV7-9 with TRBJ1-1; a weak D match, TRBD1 (5 bases). Germline CDR1 and CDR2: SEHNR and FQNEAQ (reference sequence). Trimming stripped 5 bases from V and 5 bases from J, with 12 bases between. CDR3 length equals 13 residues. CDR3: CASSAGTATEAFF. The CDR3 nucleotides read TGTGCCAGCAGCGCGGGGACGGCGACTGAAGCTTTCTTT.

This rearrangement joins TRBV15 to TRBJ1-1; D not certain. The V end was cut by 0 bases, the J end by 0 bases, with 14 bases between. This CDR3 comprises 17 residues. Germline V lookup: CDR1 LNHNV, CDR2 YYDKDF (reference sequence). The CDR3 DNA is TGTGCCACCAGCAGAGAGGGGTCCTCGGGGATGAACACTGAAGCTTTCTTT. This codes for CATSREGSSGMNTEAFF. Variable domain in full (rest from reference TRBV15 and TRBJ1-1): DAMVIQNPRYQVTQFGKPVTLSCSQTLNHNVMYWYQQKSSQAPKLLFHYYDKDFNNEADTPDNFQSRRPNTSFCFLDIRSPGLGDTAMYLCATSREGSSGMNTEAFFGQGTRLTVV.

The gene calls are TRBV2 and TRBJ2-7; weak D call: TRBD2 (6 bases). Trimming left V 5 bases short and J 5 bases short, with 19 bases between. Germline CDR1 SNHLY, CDR2 FYNNEI. The CDR3 contains 15 residues. CDR3: CASSRGLTGGHEQYF. In DNA form, the CDR3 reads TGTGCCAGCAGTCGGGGACTTACTGGTGGCCACGAGCAGTACTTC. Full variable domain (remainder filled in from reference TRBV2 and TRBJ2-7): EPEVTQTPSHQVTQMGQEVILRCVPISNHLYFYWYRQILGQKVEFLVSFYNNEISEKSEIFDDQFSVERPDGSNFTLKIRSTKLEDSAMYFCASSRGLTGGHEQYFGPGTRLTVT.

The V call is TRBV19, the J call TRBJ1-5; 8 bases line up with TRBD1. Germline CDR1 LNHDA, CDR2 SQIVND (reference sequence). The V gene end was trimmed by 8 bases and the J gene end by 2 bases; junction bases not matched to a gene: 5. CDR3 length: 14 amino acids. The CDR3 here is CASDRGGGNQPQHF. The CDR3, as DNA: TGTGCCAGTGACAGGGGAGGGGGCAATCAGCCCCAGCATTTT.

The genes are TRBV7-6 and TRBJ2-1, with D perhaps matching TRBD1 (5 bases). The CDR3 runs 15 residues. Trimming left V 2 bases short and J 9 bases short, with 17 bases between. Germline V lookup: CDR1 SGHVS, CDR2 FNYEAQ. The CDR3 here is CASSLLSQARGEQFF. Here the CDR3 DNA reads TGTGCCAGCAGCTTATTGTCACAGGCGCGTGGTGAGCAGTTCTTC.

The chain carries TRBV7-9 and TRBJ1-2, with TRBD1 matching over 11 bases. This CDR3 comprises 14 residues. V dropped 7 bases and J dropped 4; count of bases not matched to a gene: 5. CDR1 is SEHNR, CDR2 FQNEAQ, per germline (reference sequence). CDR3 loop: CASTAGQGAYGYTF. DNA of the CDR3: TGTGCCAGCACCGCCGGACAGGGGGCCTATGGCTACACCTTC.

CDR3 sequence: CASSPQSDTQYF. The CDR3, as DNA: TGTGCCAGCAGTCCCCAGTCAGATACGCAGTATTTT. The chain employs TRBV27 and TRBJ2-3; no definite D call. V gave up 5 bases and J gave up 4 bases, with 7 bases separating them. The CDR3 loop spans 12 amino acids. CDR1 is MNHEY, CDR2 SMNVEV, per germline (reference sequence).

This chain links TRBV29-1 with TRBJ2-2; TRBD2 matches at 7 bases. This CDR3 region has 14 residues. Germline values: CDR1 SQVTM, CDR2 ANQGSEA. With 1 base clipped from V and 1 base from J, the junction kept 0 bases outside the gene matches. CDR3 DNA sequence: TGCAGCGTTGAAGGGGAGGGGAACACCGGGGAGCTGTTTTTT. Translating it yields CSVEGEGNTGELFF.

This chain connects TRBV6-6 to TRBJ2-4; a possible D gene is TRBD1 (5 bases). The CDR3 sequence is 14 residues long. The germline gives CDR1 MNHNY, CDR2 SVGAGI (reference sequence). Trimming took off 5 bases at V and 2 bases at J, with 10 bases between the two ends. The CDR3 nucleotides read TGTGCCAGCAGTACGACAGATTCCAAAAACATTCAGTACTTC. It codes for CASSTTDSKNIQYF.

This chain uses TRBV19 with TRBJ2-1; D remains ambiguous. The CDR3 covers 13 residues. The V end lost 5 bases, the J end lost 4 bases, and 9 bases lay between the germline ends. The germline gives CDR1 LNHDA, CDR2 SQIVND (reference sequence). CDR3 region: CASSPARYNEQFF. CDR3 coding DNA: TGTGCCAGTAGTCCTGCGCGGTACAATGAGCAGTTCTTC.

The chain combines TRBV7-9 with TRBJ2-1; maybe TRBD2 (7 bases). Germline V CDR1 and CDR2: SEHNR, FQNEAQ (reference sequence). The V end was cut by 1 base, the J end by 0 bases, with 13 bases between. This CDR3 comprises 17 residues. CDR3 in amino acids: CASSLGGRGSSYNEQFF. The CDR3 DNA follows: TGTGCCAGCAGCTTAGGGGGGCGGGGGAGCTCCTACAATGAGCAGTTCTTC. Together with reference TRBV7-9 and TRBJ2-1, the CDR3 gives the full variable domain: DTGVSQNPRHKITKRGQNVTFRCDPISEHNRLYWYRQTLGQGPEFLTYFQNEAQLEKSRLLSDRFSAERPKGSFSTLEIQRTEQGDSAMYLCASSLGGRGSSYNEQFFGPGTRLTVL.

The rearrangement links TRBV20-1 to TRBJ1-6; tentative D call: TRBD1 (6 bases). CDR1 and CDR2 (germline): DFQATT, SNEGSKA (reference sequence). The CDR3 sequence is 11 residues long. The V end lost 5 bases, the J end lost 14 bases, and 13 bases lay between the germline ends. CDR3 residues: CSALRQDALHF. CDR3 DNA: TGCAGTGCTCTTCGACAGGATGCCCTCCACTTT.

The CDR3 bases are TGTGCCAGCATCCCCCCGGGGAGCTCCTACAATGAGCAGTTCTTC. This sequence encodes CASIPPGSSYNEQFF. V usage is TRBV7-2 and J usage is TRBJ2-1; D might be TRBD2 (5 bases). V was cut by 7 bases and J by 0 bases, with 13 bases left in between. Germline CDR1 and CDR2: SGHTA and FQGNSA. The CDR3 extends over 15 amino acids.

J is TRBJ1-3 and V is TRBV27, with D perhaps TRBD1 (5 bases). CDR3 length equals 14 residues. Trimming pared 8 bases from V and 2 bases from J, leaving 13 bases between. Germline V gene lookup returns CDR1 MNHEY and CDR2 SMNVEV (reference sequence). CDR3 DNA: TGTGCCAGCGGGCGTTTGGGGCCTGGAAACACCATATATTTT. Its translation is CASGRLGPGNTIYF.

The genes are TRBV5-4 and TRBJ2-2, with TRBD2 matching over 8 bases. Trimming at V came to 5 bases and at J to 3 bases, leaving 6 bases not matched to a gene. Germline V gives CDR1 SGHNT, CDR2 YYREEE (reference sequence). This CDR3 spans 15 amino acids. The CDR3 spells CASRSGGTYTGELFF. CDR3 DNA sequence: TGTGCCAGCAGGTCGGGGGGGACTTACACCGGGGAGCTGTTTTTT.

The CDR3 spells CASSLGQGAEYTGELFF. In DNA form, the CDR3 reads TGCGCCAGCAGCTTGGGACAGGGGGCCGAGTATACCGGGGAGCTGTTTTTT. The rearrangement joins TRBV5-1 to TRBJ2-2; 10 bases map to TRBD1. After removal of 0 bases from V and 5 bases from J, the junction contained 7 bases not matched to a gene. CDR1 and CDR2 from the germline V gene are SGHRS and YFSETQ. The CDR3 spans 17 residues.

This chain joins TRBV7-9 and TRBJ2-2; 8 nucleotides match TRBD2. The germline gives CDR1 SEHNR, CDR2 FQNEAQ (reference sequence). The CDR3 covers 18 residues. V lost 8 bases, J lost 0 bases, and 14 bases stayed unmatched. As DNA, the CDR3 is TGTGCCAGCCGACTTCCCCCTCGACTAGCGACGAACACCGGGGAGCTGTTTTTT. This gives the protein CASRLPPRLATNTGELFF.

CDR3 sequence reads: CASSSGTGIQETQYF. The CDR3 DNA reads TGTGCCAGCAGCTCCGGGACAGGGATTCAAGAGACCCAGTACTTC. The rearrangement links TRBV11-3 to TRBJ2-5; 9 nucleotides line up with TRBD1. The CDR3 totals 15 residues. V lost 4 bases and J lost 2; bases outside the gene matches: 5. Germline loops: CDR1 SGHNT, CDR2 YENEEA.

The chain carries TRBV30 and TRBJ1-2; no clear D. CDR1 GTSNPN and CDR2 SVGIG come from the germline V gene (reference sequence). The CDR3 spans 15 residues. Between the trimmed V and J ends, which lost 1 base and 5 bases, there was a span of 17 bases. CDR3 nucleotides: TGTGCCTGGAGTGAATCTTTAGTAGTTTCTTATGGCTACACCTTC. Residues: CAWSESLVVSYGYTF.

J is TRBJ1-3 and V is TRBV6-5, with 11 bases matching TRBD1. The CDR3 spans 15 residues. Germline V gives CDR1 MNHEY, CDR2 SVGAGI. Unmatched junction bases numbered 3, after V lost 6 bases and J lost 2 bases. CDR3 in amino acids: CASRRDRGTGNTIYF. The CDR3 coding sequence is TGTGCCAGCAGAAGGGACAGGGGGACTGGAAACACCATATATTTT.

The chain has TRBV7-8 and TRBJ1-6, with D perhaps matching TRBD1 (5 bases). The germline CDR1 and CDR2 sequences are SGHVS and FQNEAQ. The V gene lost 3 bases and the J gene lost 10 bases, with 16 bases spanning the gap. The CDR3 sequence is 15 residues long. CDR3 loop: CASSFRGREHSPLHF. The CDR3 DNA follows: TGTGCCAGCAGCTTTCGTGGCAGGGAACACTCACCCCTCCACTTT.

This rearrangement joins TRBV5-6 to TRBJ2-7; TRBD1 might be the D (6 bases). Trimming took 2 bases from V and 0 from J, leaving 9 bases between them. The CDR3 runs to 14 residues. The germline V gene has CDR1 SGHDT and CDR2 YYEEEE. CDR3 in DNA: TGTGCCAGCAGCTTTGACAGGCCCTCCTACGAGCAGTACTTC. This gives the protein CASSFDRPSYEQYF.

The chain couples TRBV9 to TRBJ2-3; TRBD1 matches 8 bases. Germline CDR1 is SGDLS and CDR2 is YYNGEE. The trim removed 0 bases at V and 4 bases at J, leaving 7 bases unmatched. The CDR3 is 16 residues long. The CDR3 nucleotides are TGTGCCAGCAGCGTAGGTGGCAGGGGGCGCTCAGATACGCAGTATTTT. This encodes CASSVGGRGRSDTQYF.

This rearrangement joins TRBV4-1 to TRBJ1-1; 9 nucleotides line up with TRBD1. In germline, CDR1 is MGHRA, CDR2 YSYEKL. After removal of 1 base from V and 4 bases from J, the junction contained 7 bases not matched to a gene. This CDR3 region has 16 residues. The CDR3 nucleotides are TGCGCCAGCAGCCAAGGAACGGGACAGGGATTCACTGAAGCTTTCTTT. Translating gives CASSQGTGQGFTEAFF.